This T cell receptor (beta chain) appears in the sequencing data of a study of memory CD4+ T cells and cytomegalovirus serostatus. At the level of the study: This sample comes from healthy Belgian adults, about 10 CMV seropositive, roughly 22 seronegative.

On this clone itself: What it binds is not known.

Profiled with immunoSEQ multiplex PCR; TCRdb holds only in-frame clones, not every one. The sample has more than 50,000 clones, around 82% seen once. The study's findings and limits: 67 of 164 known CMV-associated TCRbeta sequences appeared in CD4+ memory. A US-trained random forest predicted CMV serostatus with median AUC around 0.9.

Germline CDR1 MNHEY, CDR2 SVGAGI. This CDR3 region has 13 residues. Trimming removed 6 bases from V and 0 bases from J, with 6 bases in between. Single viable CD3+CD4+CD8-CD45RO+ cells were sorted as the memory CD4+ T cells. The rearrangement joins TRBV6-5 to TRBJ1-3; D remains unclear. The sequencing input was memory CD4+ T cells from blood. The sequence was collected from an adult in good health and CMV-seronegative. The CDR3 sequence is CASREVSGNTIYF. The CDR3 DNA is TGTGCCAGCAGGGAGGTCTCTGGAAACACCATATATTTT.